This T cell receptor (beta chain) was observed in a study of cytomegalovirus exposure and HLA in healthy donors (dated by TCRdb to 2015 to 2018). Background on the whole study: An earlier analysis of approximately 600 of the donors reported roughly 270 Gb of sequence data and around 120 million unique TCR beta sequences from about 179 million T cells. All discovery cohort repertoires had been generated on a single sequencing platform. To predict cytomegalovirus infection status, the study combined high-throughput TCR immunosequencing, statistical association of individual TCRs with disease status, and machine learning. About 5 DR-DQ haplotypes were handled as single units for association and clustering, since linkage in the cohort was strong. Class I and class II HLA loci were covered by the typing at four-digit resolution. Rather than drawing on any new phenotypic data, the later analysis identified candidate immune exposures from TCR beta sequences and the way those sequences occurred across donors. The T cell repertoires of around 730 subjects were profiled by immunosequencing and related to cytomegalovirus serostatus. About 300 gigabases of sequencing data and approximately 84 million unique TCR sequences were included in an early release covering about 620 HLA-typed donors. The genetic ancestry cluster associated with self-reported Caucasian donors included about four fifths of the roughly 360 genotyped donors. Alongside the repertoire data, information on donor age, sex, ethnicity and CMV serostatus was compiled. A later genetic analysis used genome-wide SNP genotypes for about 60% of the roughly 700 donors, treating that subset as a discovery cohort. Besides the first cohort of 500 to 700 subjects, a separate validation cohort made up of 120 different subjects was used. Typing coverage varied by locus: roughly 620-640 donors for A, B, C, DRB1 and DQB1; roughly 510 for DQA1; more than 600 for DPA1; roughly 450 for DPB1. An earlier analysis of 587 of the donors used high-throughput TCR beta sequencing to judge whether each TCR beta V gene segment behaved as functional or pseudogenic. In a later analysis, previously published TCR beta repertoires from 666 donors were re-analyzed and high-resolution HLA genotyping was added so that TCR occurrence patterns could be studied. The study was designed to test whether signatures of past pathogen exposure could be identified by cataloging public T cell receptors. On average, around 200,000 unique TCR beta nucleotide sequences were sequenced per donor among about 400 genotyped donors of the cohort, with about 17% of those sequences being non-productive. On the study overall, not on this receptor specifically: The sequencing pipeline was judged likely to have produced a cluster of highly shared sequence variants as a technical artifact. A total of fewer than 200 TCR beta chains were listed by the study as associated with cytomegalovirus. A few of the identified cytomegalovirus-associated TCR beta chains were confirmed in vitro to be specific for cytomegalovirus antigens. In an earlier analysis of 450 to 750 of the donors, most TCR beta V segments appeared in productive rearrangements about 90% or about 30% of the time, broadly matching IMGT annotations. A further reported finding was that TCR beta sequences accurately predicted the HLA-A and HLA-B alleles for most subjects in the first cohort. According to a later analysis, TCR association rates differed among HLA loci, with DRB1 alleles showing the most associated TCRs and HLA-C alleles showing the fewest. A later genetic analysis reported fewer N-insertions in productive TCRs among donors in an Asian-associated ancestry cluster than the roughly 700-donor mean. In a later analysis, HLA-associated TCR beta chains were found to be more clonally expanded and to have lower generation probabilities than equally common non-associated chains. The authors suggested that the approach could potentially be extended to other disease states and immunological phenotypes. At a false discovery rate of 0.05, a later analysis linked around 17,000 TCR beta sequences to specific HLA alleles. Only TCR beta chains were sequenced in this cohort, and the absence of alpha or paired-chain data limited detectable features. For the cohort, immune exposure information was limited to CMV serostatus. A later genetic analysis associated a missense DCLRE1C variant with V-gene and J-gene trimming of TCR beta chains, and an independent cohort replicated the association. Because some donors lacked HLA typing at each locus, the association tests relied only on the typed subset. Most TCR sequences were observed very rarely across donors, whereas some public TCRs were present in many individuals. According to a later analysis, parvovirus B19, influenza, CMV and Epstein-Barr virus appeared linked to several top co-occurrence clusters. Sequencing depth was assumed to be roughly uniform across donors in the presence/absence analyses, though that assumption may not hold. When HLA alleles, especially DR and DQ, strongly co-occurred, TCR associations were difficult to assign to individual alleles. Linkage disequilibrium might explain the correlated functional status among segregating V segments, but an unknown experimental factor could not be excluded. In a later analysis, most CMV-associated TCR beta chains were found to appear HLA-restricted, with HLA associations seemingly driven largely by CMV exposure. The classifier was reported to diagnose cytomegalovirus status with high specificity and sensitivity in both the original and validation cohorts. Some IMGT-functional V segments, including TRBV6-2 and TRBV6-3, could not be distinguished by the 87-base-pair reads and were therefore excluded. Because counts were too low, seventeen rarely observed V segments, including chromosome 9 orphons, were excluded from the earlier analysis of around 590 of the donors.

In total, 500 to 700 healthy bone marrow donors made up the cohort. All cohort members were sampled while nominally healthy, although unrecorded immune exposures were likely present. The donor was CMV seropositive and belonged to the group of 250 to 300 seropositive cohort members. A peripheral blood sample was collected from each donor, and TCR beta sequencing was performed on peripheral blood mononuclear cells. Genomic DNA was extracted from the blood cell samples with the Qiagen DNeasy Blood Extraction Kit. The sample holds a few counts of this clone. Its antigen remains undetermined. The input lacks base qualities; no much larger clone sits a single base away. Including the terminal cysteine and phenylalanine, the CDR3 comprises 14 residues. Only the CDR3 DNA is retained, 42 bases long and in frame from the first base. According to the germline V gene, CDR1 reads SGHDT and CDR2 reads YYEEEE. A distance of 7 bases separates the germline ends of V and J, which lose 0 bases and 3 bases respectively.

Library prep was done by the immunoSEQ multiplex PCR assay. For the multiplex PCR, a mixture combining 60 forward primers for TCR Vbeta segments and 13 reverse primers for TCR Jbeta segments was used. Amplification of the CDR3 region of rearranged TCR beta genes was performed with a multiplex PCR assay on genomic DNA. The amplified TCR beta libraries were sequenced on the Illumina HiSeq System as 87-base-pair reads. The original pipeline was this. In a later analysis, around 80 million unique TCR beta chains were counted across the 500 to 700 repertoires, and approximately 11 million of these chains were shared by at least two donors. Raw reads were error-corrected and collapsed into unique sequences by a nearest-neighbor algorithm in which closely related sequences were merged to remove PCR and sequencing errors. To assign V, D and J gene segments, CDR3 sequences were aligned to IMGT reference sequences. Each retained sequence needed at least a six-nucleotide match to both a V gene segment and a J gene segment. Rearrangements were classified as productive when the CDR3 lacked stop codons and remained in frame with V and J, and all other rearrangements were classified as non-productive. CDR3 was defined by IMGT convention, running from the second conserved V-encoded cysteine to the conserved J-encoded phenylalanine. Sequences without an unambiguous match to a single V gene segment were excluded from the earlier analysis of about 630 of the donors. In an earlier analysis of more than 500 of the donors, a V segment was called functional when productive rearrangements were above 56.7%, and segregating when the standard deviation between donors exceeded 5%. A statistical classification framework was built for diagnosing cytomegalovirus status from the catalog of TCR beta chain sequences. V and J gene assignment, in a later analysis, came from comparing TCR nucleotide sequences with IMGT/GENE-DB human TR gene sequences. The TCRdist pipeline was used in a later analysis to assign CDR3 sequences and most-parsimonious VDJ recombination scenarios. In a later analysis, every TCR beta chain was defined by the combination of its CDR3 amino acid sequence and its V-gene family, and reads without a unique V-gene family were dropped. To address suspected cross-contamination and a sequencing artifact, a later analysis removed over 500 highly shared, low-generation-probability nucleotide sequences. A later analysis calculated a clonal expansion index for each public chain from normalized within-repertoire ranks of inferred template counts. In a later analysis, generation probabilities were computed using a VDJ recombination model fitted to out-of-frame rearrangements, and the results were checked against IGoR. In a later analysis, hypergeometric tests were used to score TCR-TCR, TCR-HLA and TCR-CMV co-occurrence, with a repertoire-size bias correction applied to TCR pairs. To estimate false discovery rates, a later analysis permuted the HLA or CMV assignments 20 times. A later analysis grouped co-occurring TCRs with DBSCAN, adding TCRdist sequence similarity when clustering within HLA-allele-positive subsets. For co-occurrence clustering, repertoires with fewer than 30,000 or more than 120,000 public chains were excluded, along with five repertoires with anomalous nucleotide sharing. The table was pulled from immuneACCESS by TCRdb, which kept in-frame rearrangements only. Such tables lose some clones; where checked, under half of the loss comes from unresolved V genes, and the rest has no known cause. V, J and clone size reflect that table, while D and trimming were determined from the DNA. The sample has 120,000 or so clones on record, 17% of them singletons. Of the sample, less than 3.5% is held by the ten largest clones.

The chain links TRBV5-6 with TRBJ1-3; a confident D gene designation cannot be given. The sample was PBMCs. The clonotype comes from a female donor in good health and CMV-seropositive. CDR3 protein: CASSLGSFGNTIYF. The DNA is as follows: TGTGCCAGCAGCTTGGGGAGCTTTGGAAACACCATATATTTT.